These 23 T cell receptor beta chains were all obtained from the same sample, sequenced in a study of shared clonotypes between healthy human individuals. The method was immunoSEQ multiplex PCR; TCRdb's version includes in-frame clones alone and lacks a portion of them. The sample records around 100,000 clones, around 73% being singletons. The sequenced sample consisted of memory CD8+ T cells sorted from blood. Subset in this sample: CD45RO+ cells pooled with CCR7-negative TemRA cells. These receptors were obtained from a woman aged 25 to 39 in good health.

The chain couples TRBV4-1 to TRBJ2-2, with 7 bases lining up with TRBD2. The germline V gene has CDR1 MGHRA and CDR2 YSYEKL. This CDR3 has 18 residues. V shed 0 bases, J shed 8 bases, and the junction held 15 bases outside the gene matches. This chain's CDR3 is CASSQDPRWGAGEGELFF. DNA for the CDR3: TGCGCCAGCAGCCAAGATCCCCGTTGGGGCGCGGGAGAGGGGGAGCTGTTTTTT.

The chain recombines TRBV20-1 with TRBJ2-1; D gene ambiguous. CDR3 length equals 11 residues. Trimming shortened V by 8 bases and J by 13 bases, and 18 bases separated the two germline ends. CDR1 and CDR2 from the germline V gene are DFQATT and SNEGSKA (reference sequence). This CDR3 reads CSSTPGWSQFF. Here the CDR3 DNA reads TGCAGTTCCACTCCCGGATGGTCCCAGTTCTTC.

In DNA, the CDR3 is TGTGCCAGCAGCCCGGGACAGGGAAGCTCCTACGAGCAGTACTTC. Protein product: CASSPGQGSSYEQYF. The chain recombines TRBV7-9 with TRBJ2-7; 9 nucleotides agree with TRBD1. The CDR3 runs to 15 residues. Germline CDR1 SEHNR, CDR2 FQNEAQ (reference sequence). J was trimmed by 0 bases and V by 5 bases; bases with no gene match: 5.

The V and J genes are TRBV7-2 and TRBJ1-1, with D possibly TRBD1 on 5 matching bases. V lost 10 bases and J lost 1, with 13 bases in between. This CDR3 has 13 amino acids. Looked up from germline, CDR1 is SGHTA and CDR2 is FQGNSA. CDR3 DNA: TGTGCCACGGGCGTGACAGCGAACACTGAAGCTTTCTTT. It yields the protein CATGVTANTEAFF.

The V call is TRBV5-6, the J call TRBJ1-1; D is ambiguous. V lost 2 bases and J lost 0, with 11 bases in between. CDR3 length: 15 residues. Per germline, CDR1 SGHDT and CDR2 YYEEEE. CDR3 DNA: TGTGCCAGCAGCTTAACCGCAAACATGAACACTGAAGCTTTCTTT. It translates to CASSLTANMNTEAFF.

The chain links TRBV27 to TRBJ2-7; D possibly matches TRBD1 or TRBD2 (5 bases each). This CDR3 has 14 amino acids. Germline values: CDR1 MNHEY, CDR2 SMNVEV (reference sequence). Trimming removed 3 bases from V and 4 bases from J, with 13 bases in between. CDR3 in amino acids: CASSFLGEGYEQYF. The CDR3 DNA is TGTGCCAGCAGTTTCCTGGGGGAAGGGTACGAGCAGTACTTC.

J is TRBJ2-7 and V is TRBV4-2; D perhaps matches TRBD2 (6 bases). The germline V and J ends were trimmed by 5 bases and 0 bases, with 20 bases remaining between them. Germline assignment: CDR1 LGHNA and CDR2 YNFKEQ. The CDR3 length is 17 residues. The CDR3 is CASSFFGNSGHSYEQYF. The CDR3 DNA sequence: TGTGCCAGCAGCTTCTTCGGTAATAGCGGCCACTCCTACGAGCAGTACTTC.

This clone was counted between two and nine times. The chain has TRBV14 and TRBJ1-2, with D perhaps matching TRBD1 (5 bases). Trimming cost V 1 base and J 4 bases, with 7 bases left between them. Germline-derived CDR1 and CDR2 are SGHDN and FVKESK. The CDR3 sequence is 13 residues long. The CDR3 region has the DNA TGTGCCAGCAGCCAAGCAGGGATCTATGGCTACACCTTC. It specifies CASSQAGIYGYTF.

CDR3 nucleotides: TGTGCCAGTAGTATAGACCCTACAGGGTTCAATCAGCCCCAGCATTTT. Translated: CASSIDPTGFNQPQHF. The V call is TRBV19, the J call TRBJ1-5, with D possibly being TRBD1 (6 bases). Trimming removed 0 bases at V and 3 bases at J, with 12 bases between. This CDR3 has 16 amino acids. Per germline, CDR1 LNHDA and CDR2 SQIVND (reference sequence).

This chain connects TRBV19 to TRBJ2-2; 8 positions agree with TRBD1. CDR3 length: 17 residues. The germline CDR1 and CDR2 sequences are LNHDA and SQIVND (reference sequence). V was clipped by 7 bases and J by 1 base; unmatched bases: 11. CDR3 coding DNA: TGTGCCAGTAACCGAGACAGGGGATACTTGAACACCGGGGAGCTGTTTTTT. It yields the protein CASNRDRGYLNTGELFF.

The chain carries TRBV10-3 and TRBJ1-2; D remains ambiguous. This CDR3 comprises 14 residues. Germline-derived CDR1 and CDR2 are ENHRY and SYGVKD. With 0 bases removed from V and 7 bases from J, the gap between germline ends came to 12 bases. Here the CDR3 reads CAISESTARFGYTF. The CDR3 region has the DNA TGTGCCATCAGTGAGTCGACGGCTCGGTTTGGCTACACCTTC.

The genes are TRBV7-9 and TRBJ2-3; 12 bases are a match to TRBD2. The V segment lost 4 bases and the J segment 7 bases; nucleotides outside the gene matches: 6. The length of the CDR3 is 15 residues. Per the germline V gene, CDR1 is SEHNR and CDR2 is FQNEAQ (reference sequence). CDR3 sequence: CASSSSSGRAHTQYF. CDR3 DNA sequence: TGTGCCAGCAGCTCTTCTAGCGGGAGGGCCCATACGCAGTATTTT.

J is TRBJ1-3 and V is TRBV10-3, with a possible D match to TRBD1 (5 bases). Trimming took off 6 bases at V and 0 bases at J, with 9 bases between the two ends. Germline loops: CDR1 ENHRY, CDR2 SYGVKD. This CDR3 spans 14 amino acids. In nucleotides, the CDR3 is TGTGCCATCAGAGACAGTACCTCTGGAAACACCATATATTTT. This gives the protein CAIRDSTSGNTIYF.

The rearrangement joins TRBV10-1 to TRBJ2-7; D may be TRBD2 (6 bases). Germline V gene lookup returns CDR1 WNHNN and CDR2 SYGVQD (reference sequence). This CDR3 comprises 16 residues. V gave up 6 bases and J gave up 0 bases, with 18 bases separating them. CDR3 region: CASRVGVAGCSYEQYF. The CDR3 bases are TGCGCCAGCAGGGTGGGAGTGGCGGGGTGCTCCTACGAGCAGTACTTC.

This sequence joins TRBV9 and TRBJ2-1; 8 positions match TRBD2. Looked up from germline, CDR1 is SGDLS and CDR2 is YYNGEE. V trimming: 1 base; J trimming: 6 bases; junction bases outside the gene matches: 12. CDR3 length: 17 amino acids. The CDR3: CASSVTSGPSGVNEQFF. The CDR3 region has the DNA TGTGCCAGCAGCGTAACTAGCGGCCCCTCGGGAGTCAATGAGCAGTTCTTC.

This rearrangement joins TRBV15 to TRBJ2-1; D gene uncertain. The CDR3 loop spans 12 amino acids. Between the trimmed V and J ends, which lost 0 bases and 7 bases, there was a span of 4 bases. Per germline, CDR1 LNHNV and CDR2 YYDKDF (reference sequence). Here the CDR3 reads CATSRDRNEQFF. CDR3 DNA sequence: TGTGCCACCAGCAGAGATCGAAATGAGCAGTTCTTC.

The gene calls are TRBV7-9 and TRBJ1-3, with 7 nucleotides matching TRBD1. Germline V gene lookup returns CDR1 SEHNR and CDR2 FQNEAQ (reference sequence). This CDR3 has 17 residues. V lost 1 base and J lost 0; bases outside the gene matches: 6. The DNA for the CDR3 is TGTGCCAGCAGCTTAGGAACAGGGGCCGTCTCTGGAAACACCATATATTTT. It is translated as CASSLGTGAVSGNTIYF.

J is TRBJ2-5 and V is TRBV18; D is perhaps TRBD2 (5 bases). Germline CDR1 reads KGHSH; CDR2 reads LQKENI. CDR3 length: 17 amino acids. Trimming removed 3 bases at V and 0 bases at J, with 17 bases between. CDR3 residues: CASSPRSGVGNQETQYF. Written as DNA, the CDR3 is TGTGCCAGCTCACCCAGGTCCGGGGTTGGGAACCAAGAGACCCAGTACTTC.

The chain combines TRBV7-9 with TRBJ2-3, with D possibly TRBD1 on 5 matching bases. The CDR3 has 14 residues. Germline CDR1 is SEHNR and CDR2 is FQNEAQ (reference sequence). V was trimmed by 5 bases and J by 8 bases, leaving 17 bases between them. The CDR3 coding sequence is TGTGCCAGCAGCACGGACCCTAGGCAGGGTACGCAGTATTTT. Protein: CASSTDPRQGTQYF. Full variable domain (remainder filled in from reference TRBV7-9 and TRBJ2-3): DTGVSQNPRHKITKRGQNVTFRCDPISEHNRLYWYRQTLGQGPEFLTYFQNEAQLEKSRLLSDRFSAERPKGSFSTLEIQRTEQGDSAMYLCASSTDPRQGTQYFGPGTRLTVL.

This chain joins TRBV7-9 and TRBJ2-7, with 7 bases fitting TRBD1. The CDR3 totals 15 residues. The junction had 13 bases not matched to a gene; V was cut back by 5 bases and J by 6 bases. Germline V lookup: CDR1 SEHNR, CDR2 FQNEAQ (reference sequence). The CDR3 loop reads CASSPQSRGRVEQYF. In nucleotides, the CDR3 is TGTGCCAGCAGCCCGCAGTCAAGGGGGCGGGTCGAGCAGTACTTC.

V is TRBV21-1 and J is TRBJ2-3; the DNA was not compared with TRBD2, the D call given in the table. TRBV21-1 is shown as a pseudogene. There are 16 residues in the CDR3. In DNA, the CDR3 is TGTGCCAGCAGCAAAGTTATTAGTGCGGGAACAGATACGCAGTATTTT. This sequence encodes CASSKVISAGTDTQYF.

This clone showed up just a few times. The V and J genes are TRBV25-1 and TRBJ2-2; 7 bases map to TRBD2. The CDR3 runs 16 residues. The trim removed 1 base at V and 5 bases at J, leaving 7 bases unmatched. Per the germline V gene, CDR1 is MGHDK and CDR2 is SYGVNS. CDR3 coding DNA: TGTGCCAGCAGTGAATCGGGGGGAGTCCCTACCGGGGAGCTGTTTTTT. Protein product: CASSESGGVPTGELFF.

CDR3 nucleotide sequence: TGCAGCGCCGCCTCGCAGGTGGAGACCCAGTACTTC. Protein sequence: CSAASQVETQYF. This chain links TRBV29-1 with TRBJ2-5; D unresolved. The V end was cut by 7 bases, the J end by 5 bases, with 14 bases between. Per the germline V gene, CDR1 is SQVTM and CDR2 is ANQGSEA. The CDR3 loop spans 12 amino acids.